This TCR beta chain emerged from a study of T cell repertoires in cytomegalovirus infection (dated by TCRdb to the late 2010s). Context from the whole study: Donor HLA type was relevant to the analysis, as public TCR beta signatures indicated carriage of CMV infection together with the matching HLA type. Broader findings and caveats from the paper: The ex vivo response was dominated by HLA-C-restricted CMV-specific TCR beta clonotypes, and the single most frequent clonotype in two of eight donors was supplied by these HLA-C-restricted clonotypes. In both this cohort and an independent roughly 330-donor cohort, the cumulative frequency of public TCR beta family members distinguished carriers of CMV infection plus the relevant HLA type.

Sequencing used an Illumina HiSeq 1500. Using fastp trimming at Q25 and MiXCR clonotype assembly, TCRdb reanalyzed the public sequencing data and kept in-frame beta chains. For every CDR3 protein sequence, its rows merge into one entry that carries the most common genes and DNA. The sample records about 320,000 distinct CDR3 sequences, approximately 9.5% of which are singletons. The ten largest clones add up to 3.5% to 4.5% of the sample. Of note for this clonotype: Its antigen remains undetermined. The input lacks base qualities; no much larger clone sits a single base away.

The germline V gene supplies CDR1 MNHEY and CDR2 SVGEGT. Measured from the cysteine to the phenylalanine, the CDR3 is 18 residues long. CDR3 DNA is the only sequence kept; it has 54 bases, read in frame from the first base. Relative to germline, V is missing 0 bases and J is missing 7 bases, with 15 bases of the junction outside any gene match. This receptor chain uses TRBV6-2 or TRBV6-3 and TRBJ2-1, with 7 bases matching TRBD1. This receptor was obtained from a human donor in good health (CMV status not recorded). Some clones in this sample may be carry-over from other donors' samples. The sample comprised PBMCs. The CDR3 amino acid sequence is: CASSYSGTGTAPKNEQFF. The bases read TGTGCCAGCAGTTACTCGGGAACCGGGACAGCCCCAAAGAATGAGCAGTTCTTC.